Below are 27 T cell receptor beta chains sequenced from a single sample in a study of cytomegalovirus exposure and HLA in healthy donors. Amplification used 60 Vbeta primers and 13 Jbeta primers. Profiled with immunoSEQ multiplex PCR; TCRdb holds only in-frame clones, not every one. The sample has about 210,000 clones, approximately 83% seen once. The sequencing sample was made of PBMCs. Source of these receptors: a woman in her forties or fifties in good health and CMV-seropositive.

The chain joins TRBV9 to TRBJ2-2, with TRBD1 matching over 10 bases. This CDR3 has 16 amino acids. V shed 4 bases and J 4 bases; nucleotides not matched to a gene: 7. Germline V CDR1 and CDR2: SGDLS, YYNGEE. CDR3 region: CASSRWDRGGTGELFF. CDR3 sequence (DNA): TGTGCCAGCAGCCGGTGGGACAGGGGAGGCACCGGGGAGCTGTTTTTT.

V is TRBV18 and J is TRBJ1-5, with 8 bases matching TRBD1. Germline values: CDR1 KGHSH, CDR2 LQKENI. The CDR3 has 17 residues. V gave up 3 bases and J gave up 4 bases; unmatched junction bases: 11. In DNA, the CDR3 is TGTGCCAGCTCACCCAGCTACAGGGGGAGAAGGAATCAGCCCCAGCATTTT. Protein product: CASSPSYRGRRNQPQHF.

V gene TRBV19 combines with J gene TRBJ2-1, with D maybe TRBD2 (6 bases). Germline V gene lookup returns CDR1 LNHDA and CDR2 SQIVND (reference sequence). With 3 bases removed from V and 4 bases from J, the gap between germline ends came to 10 bases. The CDR3 is 14 amino acids. CDR3 in DNA: TGTGCCAGTAGTATTCCGGGGGATTACAATGAGCAGTTCTTC. Translated, it gives CASSIPGDYNEQFF.

The rearrangement joins TRBV29-1 to TRBJ2-1, with TRBD2 as a possible D gene (6 bases). The germline CDR1 and CDR2 sequences are SQVTM and ANQGSEA. V dropped 7 bases and J dropped 13 bases, with 26 bases sitting between them. The CDR3 has 14 amino acids. CDR3 DNA: TGCAGCGACTCCAATGAAATCACGGGACTGGGCCAGTTCTTC. Translation gives CSDSNEITGLGQFF.

The chain employs TRBV5-1 and TRBJ2-3; the D is unclear. Germline loops: CDR1 SGHRS, CDR2 YFSETQ. Trimming took off 1 base at V and 4 bases at J, with 10 bases between the two ends. CDR3 length: 14 amino acids. The CDR3 nucleotides read TGCGCCAGCAGCTTGTCCCTACCCCCAGATACGCAGTATTTT. Translated, it gives CASSLSLPPDTQYF.

The V gene is TRBV27, the J gene TRBJ2-2; a possible D gene is TRBD1 (6 bases). The CDR3 contains 18 residues. V shed 0 bases and J shed 0 bases, with 14 bases lying between them. Germline V gene lookup returns CDR1 MNHEY and CDR2 SMNVEV (reference sequence). The CDR3 reads CASSLSRAQGTNTGELFF. DNA of the CDR3: TGTGCCAGCAGTTTATCGAGGGCACAGGGTACGAACACCGGGGAGCTGTTTTTT.

The chain joins TRBV7-9 to TRBJ1-2; D not certain. The CDR3 totals 15 residues. Germline-derived CDR1 and CDR2 are SEHNR and FQNEAQ (reference sequence). Trimming took 3 bases from V and 3 from J, leaving 14 bases between them. CDR3 nucleotides: TGTGCCAGCAGCTTGGGAGGGTGGAACGACTATGGCTACACCTTC. Encoded protein: CASSLGGWNDYGYTF.

This clone was detected once. The chain employs TRBV2 and TRBJ2-2; the D gene is possibly TRBD1 (5 bases). Trimming removed 6 bases from V and 1 base from J, with 12 bases in between. This CDR3 has 15 amino acids. Germline values: CDR1 SNHLY, CDR2 FYNNEI. This CDR3 is CASSSQGLNTGELFF. The CDR3 bases are TGTGCCAGCAGCAGCCAGGGATTGAACACCGGGGAGCTGTTTTTT.

With regard to this clone: The junction and the germline gene differ at one end; a read error may be behind it. The chain recombines TRBV6-4 with TRBJ1-1, with D unresolved. CDR1 and CDR2 from the germline V gene are MRHNA and SNTAGT. The CDR3 contains 9 residues. CDR3 nucleotides: TGTGCCAGCAGTGAACCAGCCAGGTTT. Translation gives CASSEPARF.

The V and J genes are TRBV4-3 and TRBJ1-3; 8 nucleotides align to TRBD1. CDR1 LGHNA and CDR2 YSLEER come from the germline V gene. The CDR3 loop spans 17 amino acids. V lost 5 bases, J lost 0 bases, and 9 bases stayed unmatched. CDR3 amino acids: CASSKAVDRGSGNTIYF. DNA of the CDR3: TGCGCCAGCAGCAAAGCCGTAGACAGGGGCTCTGGAAACACCATATATTTT.

The CDR3 reads CASSFSLSTDTQYF. The CDR3 nucleotides are TGTGCCAGCAGCTTCTCCCTTAGCACAGATACGCAGTATTTT. The rearrangement uses TRBV7-2 and TRBJ2-3; the D is unclear. The CDR3 spans 14 residues. The V gene lost 3 bases and the J gene lost 0 bases, with 7 bases spanning the gap. Germline loops: CDR1 SGHTA, CDR2 FQGNSA.

This clone was seen just once. DNA for the CDR3: TGTGCCAGTAGCCGAGACAATCGGGAGAGGACTGAAGCTTTCTTT. Translating gives CASSRDNRERTEAFF. This rearrangement joins TRBV19 to TRBJ1-1, with D unresolved. V shed 6 bases and J shed 5 bases, with 19 bases lying between them. The CDR3 length is 15 residues. Per the germline V gene, CDR1 is LNHDA and CDR2 is SQIVND (reference sequence).

CDR3 region: CASSFGDYGYTF. In DNA form, the CDR3 reads TGTGCCAGCAGTTTTGGAGACTATGGCTACACCTTC. This chain connects TRBV2 to TRBJ1-2; unclear D gene. This CDR3 has 12 residues. Germline assignment: CDR1 SNHLY and CDR2 FYNNEI. The ends were cut back, 5 bases at V and 3 bases at J, with 7 bases in the middle. Using reference TRBV2 and TRBJ1-2 for the parts outside the CDR3, the full variable domain is EPEVTQTPSHQVTQMGQEVILRCVPISNHLYFYWYRQILGQKVEFLVSFYNNEISEKSEIFDDQFSVERPDGSNFTLKIRSTKLEDSAMYFCASSFGDYGYTFGSGTRLTVV.

This clone was observed a few times. CDR3: CASRGDRGFYTF. Written as DNA, the CDR3 is TGTGCCAGCAGGGGAGACAGGGGGTTTTACACCTTC. This sequence joins TRBV6-4 and TRBJ1-2; TRBD1 matches 9 bases. The germline gives CDR1 MRHNA, CDR2 SNTAGT. Trimming removed 6 bases from V and 11 bases from J; junction bases left unmatched: 7. CDR3 length: 12 amino acids.

This chain links TRBV5-1 with TRBJ2-1, with a weak D call TRBD2 (5 bases). Germline V gene lookup returns CDR1 SGHRS and CDR2 YFSETQ. V was cut by 0 bases and J by 5 bases, with 12 bases left in between. The CDR3 consists of 15 residues. The CDR3 loop reads CASSLEVSGNNEQFF. The CDR3 DNA follows: TGCGCCAGCAGCTTGGAAGTTTCGGGGAACAATGAGCAGTTCTTC.

The chain uses TRBV5-5 and TRBJ2-5; 7 positions agree with TRBD1. Germline-derived CDR1 and CDR2 are SGHKS and YYEKEE (reference sequence). This CDR3 is built from 15 residues. J was trimmed by 0 bases and V by 4 bases; bases with no gene match: 6. CDR3 DNA: TGTGCCAGCAGCCTGACAGGGTGGTACCAAGAGACCCAGTACTTC. Translation gives CASSLTGWYQETQYF.

V usage is TRBV11-2 and J usage is TRBJ2-1; D might be TRBD2 (5 bases). The germline V gene has CDR1 SGHAT and CDR2 FQNNGV. This CDR3 region has 14 residues. V was trimmed by 5 bases and J by 8 bases, leaving 16 bases between them. This CDR3 is CASSPIFSGYEQFF. The CDR3 DNA reads as TGTGCCAGCAGCCCTATATTTTCGGGGTATGAGCAGTTCTTC.

This clone appeared once. The chain couples TRBV7-6 to TRBJ2-2, with D possibly being TRBD2 (6 bases). Germline assignment: CDR1 SGHVS and CDR2 FNYEAQ. V was clipped by 3 bases and J by 4 bases, with 6 bases between them. The CDR3 totals 13 residues. The CDR3 here is CASSLGGTGELFF. The CDR3 region has the DNA TGTGCCAGCAGCTTGGGGGGCACCGGGGAGCTGTTTTTT.

CDR3 region: CASSYDPGNTEAFF. The CDR3, as DNA: TGTGCCAGCAGTTACGATCCAGGGAACACTGAAGCTTTCTTT. The chain joins TRBV7-2 to TRBJ1-1; D is ambiguous. V lost 6 bases to trimming and J lost 1 base, with 12 bases between them. The CDR3 contains 14 residues. Germline CDR1 and CDR2: SGHTA and FQGNSA.

This chain uses TRBV7-9 with TRBJ1-2; no definite D call. Germline lookup yields CDR1 SEHNR and CDR2 FQNEAQ (reference sequence). CDR3 length: 11 residues. V dropped 4 bases and J dropped 6 bases, with 6 bases sitting between them. The CDR3 spells CASSSTHGYTF. The CDR3, as DNA: TGTGCCAGCAGCTCAACTCATGGCTACACCTTC.

The genes are TRBV19 and TRBJ1-2; TRBD1 agrees at 9 bases. Germline CDR1 LNHDA, CDR2 SQIVND (reference sequence). The CDR3 runs to 14 residues. After removal of 5 bases from V and 7 bases from J, the junction contained 8 bases not matched to a gene. CDR3 amino acids: CASSGRGTGTGYTF. In DNA form, the CDR3 reads TGTGCCAGTAGTGGACGCGGGACAGGGACTGGCTACACCTTC.

This chain connects TRBV30 to TRBJ1-4; 7 bases line up with TRBD1. Unmatched junction bases numbered 8, after V lost 0 bases and J lost 10 bases. The CDR3 runs to 14 residues. CDR1 and CDR2 from the germline V gene are GTSNPN and SVGIG (reference sequence). The CDR3 sequence is CAWSVATGAGKLFF. The CDR3 DNA reads TGTGCCTGGAGTGTAGCAACAGGGGCCGGAAAACTGTTTTTT.

The CDR3 sequence: CASSGQQTTDTQYF. Written as DNA, the CDR3 is TGTGCCAGCTCCGGACAGCAGACCACAGATACGCAGTATTTT. The rearrangement uses TRBV18 and TRBJ2-3; TRBD1 might be the D (6 bases). V lost 6 bases to trimming and J lost 2 bases, with 12 bases between them. CDR3 length equals 14 residues. CDR1 is KGHSH, CDR2 LQKENI, per germline.

This clone was counted a single time. The gene calls are TRBV5-1 and TRBJ1-4; 9 bases agree with TRBD1. J was trimmed by 8 bases and V by 0 bases; bases with no gene match: 2. The germline V gene has CDR1 SGHRS and CDR2 YFSETQ. CDR3 length: 14 amino acids. This chain's CDR3 is CASSLGTGVEKLFF. For the CDR3, the DNA is TGCGCCAGCAGCTTGGGGACAGGGGTGGAAAAACTGTTTTTT.

The CDR3, as DNA: TGTGCCAGCAGTCTTTCCTATGGCTACACCTTC. This encodes CASSLSYGYTF. The V and J genes are TRBV2 and TRBJ1-2; D is unclear. The CDR3 is 11 amino acids. Trimming shortened V by 5 bases and J by 4 bases, and 5 bases separated the two germline ends. From germline, CDR1 is SNHLY and CDR2 FYNNEI.

The chain uses TRBV6-5 and TRBJ1-1; D is unresolved. The germline gives CDR1 MNHEY, CDR2 SVGAGI. The V end lost 4 bases, the J end lost 6 bases, and 9 bases lay between the germline ends. This CDR3 comprises 12 residues. CDR3 sequence (DNA): TGTGCCAGCAGTTGGGCTCGACCTGAAGCTTTCTTT. Protein product: CASSWARPEAFF.

The chain uses TRBV29-1 and TRBJ1-5, with D possibly TRBD1 on 5 matching bases. This CDR3 has 15 residues. Trimming took 4 bases from V and 4 from J, leaving 17 bases between them. Looked up from germline, CDR1 is SQVTM and CDR2 is ANQGSEA. The CDR3 is CSVVWGSSPNQPQHF. The CDR3 DNA follows: TGCAGCGTTGTTTGGGGCAGCAGTCCTAATCAGCCCCAGCATTTT.